The following is a T cell receptor beta chain sequence with its context. Its specificity is not known. The CDR3 sequence is 16 residues long. Looked up from germline, CDR1 is MGHDK and CDR2 is SYGVNS. Collection of an approximately 2.5 ml blood sample took place per donor. The data are from a study of monozygotic twins with inflammatory bowel disease. About 3,200 ng of total RNA went into each TCR library. TCRdb reprocessed the 5' RACE reads and stores each CDR3 protein as one record, lacking DNA. The listing contains hundreds of thousands of distinct CDR3 sequences. Study conclusions and caveats: Similarity of repertoires did not differ between concordant and discordant twins, possibly from limited power. IBD patients, compared with healthy twins, shared fewer clonotypes with others (especially with disease activity).

The sequenced material came from blood. The clonotype comes from a human donor with ulcerative colitis or Crohn's disease, or a healthy co-twin of an affected twin (not recorded which). The chain joins TRBV25-1 to TRBJ1-2. The CDR3 sequence is CASSNSDGEYGYGYTF.